This TCR beta chain was documented in a study of T cell repertoires in cytomegalovirus infection. The overall study: The authors relied on CMV epitopes, both recently identified HLA-C-restricted and well-studied HLA-B-restricted.

The table lists this clonotype with a few counts. Its antigen is unidentified. MiXCR, applied by TCRdb to the reads, yields one record per CDR3 protein. Of 250,000 to 300,000 distinct CDR3 sequences in the sample, about 20% were seen once. The study, taken as a whole, reports: HLA-C-restricted CMV-specific TCR beta clonotypes were dominant in the ex vivo response.

This TCR was recovered from a human donor in good health (CMV status not recorded). Some clones in this sample may be carry-over from other donors' samples. The material was cultured PBMCs, obtained from culture after CMV antigen stimulation.

The CDR3 reads CASSSTSRGEQYV. For the CDR3, the DNA is TGTGCCAGCAGCTCGACTAGCCGGGGCGAGCAGTACGTC. The chain uses TRBV7-2 and TRBJ2-7; TRBD2 agrees at 7 bases. CDR1 and CDR2 (germline): SGHTA, FQGNSA. The CDR3 has 13 residues. J was trimmed by 6 bases and V by 4 bases; bases with no gene match: 6.